These 5 T cell receptor beta chains originate from one sample sequenced in a study of CD8+ T cells in alopecia areata. Sequencing templates came from extracted RNA that was reverse transcribed into cDNA. The protocol was immunoSEQ multiplex PCR, while the TCRdb copy is restricted to in-frame clones and leaves out a portion. The data show 100,000 to 150,000 clones, less than 50% seen once. The sample consisted of NKG2D-low CD8+ T cells sorted from blood. The source of these receptors is a human donor with alopecia areata.

The rearrangement uses TRBV6-5 and TRBJ2-1, with a weak D call TRBD2 (6 bases). The CDR3 loop spans 14 amino acids. The V gene lost 6 bases and the J gene lost 3 bases, with 12 bases spanning the gap. CDR1 MNHEY and CDR2 SVGAGI come from the germline V gene. The CDR3 nucleotides are TGTGCCAGCAGCAGGGCGGAGGGCTACAATGAGCAGTTCTTC. It yields the protein CASSRAEGYNEQFF.

This clone was seen ten or more times. The V and J genes are TRBV28 and TRBJ2-1; D gene unclear. The CDR3 runs 14 residues. Per germline, CDR1 MDHEN and CDR2 SYDVKM. The V end was cut by 3 bases, the J end by 5 bases, with 11 bases between. This CDR3 reads CASSFGGYDNEQFF. CDR3 nucleotide sequence: TGTGCCAGCAGTTTCGGTGGCTACGACAATGAGCAGTTCTTC.

The chain is built from TRBV27 and TRBJ2-1, with 9 bases identical to TRBD1. The CDR3 is 17 residues long. The V gene end was trimmed by 8 bases and the J gene end by 0 bases; junction bases not matched to a gene: 11. Germline CDR1 and CDR2: MNHEY and SMNVEV (reference sequence). CDR3 bases: TGTGCCAGCCGGGACAGGGAAGGGTATAGCTCCTACAATGAGCAGTTCTTC. Protein product: CASRDREGYSSYNEQFF.

The chain employs TRBV30 and TRBJ1-1; no clear D. CDR1 and CDR2 from the germline V gene are GTSNPN and SVGIG (reference sequence). Trimming left V 1 base short and J 4 bases short, with 16 bases between. The CDR3 runs to 15 residues. The CDR3 protein is CAWSAPYGEITEAFF. The CDR3 bases are TGTGCCTGGAGTGCCCCTTATGGGGAGATCACTGAAGCTTTCTTT.

J is TRBJ1-1 and V is TRBV2; 11 nucleotides align to TRBD1. Germline V gene lookup returns CDR1 SNHLY and CDR2 FYNNEI. This CDR3 comprises 11 residues. The ends lost 4 bases at V and 11 bases at J; junction bases unmatched: 0. CDR3 DNA sequence: TGTGCCAGCAGTGGGGACAGGGGGGCTTTCTTT. Protein: CASSGDRGAFF.